Shown below are 27 T cell receptor beta chains from a single sample sequenced in a study of T cells expressing NK-cell markers. TCRdb re-analyzed the 5' RACE reads; it lists each CDR3 protein once, without DNA. This listing includes about 460,000 distinct CDR3 sequences. The source material was blood T cells: a sorted CD56 or NKG2C T cell subset, CD4+ or CD8+ T cells, or bulk PBMC T cells (not recorded which). Receptors originate from a woman in her forties or fifties in good health.

V and J are TRBV12-3 or TRBV12-4 and TRBJ2-7; the D call of TRBD2 rests on TCRdb alone, since no DNA is present to check it. The CDR3 has 15 amino acids. The chain's CDR3 is CASSRVAGGPYEQYF.

The chain couples TRBV3-1 to TRBJ2-1; as DNA is missing, the TRBD1 call by TCRdb cannot be tested. CDR1 is LGHDT, CDR2 YNNKEL, per germline (reference sequence). This CDR3 is 16 amino acids long. CDR3 region: CASSQERLWGGDEQFF.

V is TRBV7-3 and J is TRBJ2-3; the D call from TCRdb, TRBD2, cannot be confirmed without DNA. Germline V CDR1 and CDR2: SGHTA, FQGTGA. The CDR3 loop spans 20 amino acids. CDR3 amino acids: CASSLTGRLAGEWSTDTQYF.

The chain employs TRBV6-5 and TRBJ2-1. The CDR3 is 15 residues long. Germline V gives CDR1 MNHEY, CDR2 SVGAGI. CDR3 protein: CASSPDLKVNNEQFF.

The chain joins TRBV20-1 to TRBJ2-2; the TRBD1 assignment by TCRdb is unverifiable without DNA. CDR3 length equals 14 residues. The germline CDR1 and CDR2 sequences are DFQATT and SNEGSKA (reference sequence). CDR3 protein: CSAPGKSNTGELFF.

The chain couples TRBV7-8 to TRBJ2-3. This CDR3 region has 16 residues. Germline V lookup: CDR1 SGHVS, CDR2 FQNEAQ. The CDR3 sequence is CASSLDLRGGTDTQYF.

The gene calls are TRBV5-1 and TRBJ2-3; TCRdb selects TRBD1, and the lack of DNA leaves this call unchecked. Germline values: CDR1 SGHRS, CDR2 YFSETQ. CDR3 length: 18 residues. CDR3 residues: CASSLAGVQGGGLNTQYF.

Here the CDR3 reads CASSGGNTIYF. This chain joins TRBV7-9 and TRBJ1-3. The CDR3 loop spans 11 amino acids. The germline CDR1 and CDR2 sequences are SEHNR and FQNEAQ (reference sequence). The whole variable domain, remainder taken from reference TRBV7-9 and TRBJ1-3, is DTGVSQNPRHKITKRGQNVTFRCDPISEHNRLYWYRQTLGQGPEFLTYFQNEAQLEKSRLLSDRFSAERPKGSFSTLEIQRTEQGDSAMYLCASSGGNTIYFGEGSWLTVV.

V gene TRBV12-3 or TRBV12-4 combines with J gene TRBJ1-1. The CDR3 extends over 14 amino acids. The CDR3 region is CASNPLGLNTEAFF.

The V and J genes are TRBV15 and TRBJ2-3; TCRdb picks TRBD1, but there is no DNA to check that call. Germline lookup yields CDR1 LNHNV and CDR2 YYDKDF (reference sequence). The CDR3 is 17 amino acids. The CDR3 protein is CATSRDLGGFSTDTQYF.

This rearrangement joins TRBV11-2 to TRBJ2-3; lacking DNA, the TRBD1 call made by TCRdb goes unchecked. There are 13 residues in the CDR3. Germline CDR1 is SGHAT and CDR2 is FQNNGV. The CDR3 reads CASRSPGISKQYF.

The CDR3 reads CASRLGQTDGYTF. V usage is TRBV5-8 and J usage is TRBJ1-2; the TCRdb D gene call, TRBD1, has no DNA to confirm it. Germline CDR1 is SGHTS and CDR2 is YDEGEE. The CDR3 covers 13 residues.

The chain joins TRBV4-1 to TRBJ2-7; TCRdb names TRBD1, which stays unverified in the absence of DNA. This CDR3 spans 16 amino acids. Germline CDR1 and CDR2: MGHRA and YSYEKL. CDR3 amino acids: CASSSPGQPKTYEQYF.

The CDR3 region is CASGLSASGNAEQFF. The J gene is TRBJ2-1, the V gene TRBV12-5; TCRdb picks TRBD2, but there is no DNA to check that call. CDR1 LGHNT and CDR2 FRNRAP come from the germline V gene. CDR3 size: 15 residues.

The rearrangement uses TRBV3-1 and TRBJ2-3. The length of the CDR3 is 14 residues. The germline V gene encodes CDR1 LGHDT and CDR2 YNNKEL (reference sequence). The CDR3 protein is CASSQDSAANTQYF.

The chain employs TRBV9 and TRBJ2-7; TCRdb designates TRBD1, a call that cannot be tested without DNA. Germline assignment: CDR1 SGDLS and CDR2 YYNGEE. There are 15 residues in the CDR3. This CDR3 reads CASSVGNHRVSEQYF.

The chain uses TRBV27 and TRBJ1-1. From germline, CDR1 is MNHEY and CDR2 SMNVEV (reference sequence). The CDR3 runs to 12 residues. CDR3: CASSAANTEAFF.

The gene calls are TRBV6-5 and TRBJ2-7; without DNA, the TCRdb call of TRBD1 cannot be checked. The CDR3 sequence is 15 residues long. CDR1 is MNHEY and CDR2 is SVGAGI in the germline V gene. The CDR3 sequence: CASSYSSGPVYEQYF.

The chain joins TRBV30 to TRBJ2-1; no DNA is available, so the TRBD2 call from TCRdb remains unchecked. CDR3 size: 15 residues. Germline assignment: CDR1 GTSNPN and CDR2 SVGIG (reference sequence). This CDR3 reads CAWTLQGRSYNEQFF.

V gene TRBV5-4 combines with J gene TRBJ2-3. Germline loops: CDR1 SGHNT, CDR2 YYREEE (reference sequence). The CDR3 loop spans 13 amino acids. The CDR3 spells CAGSGESTDTQYF. The full variable domain, its missing parts supplied by reference TRBV5-4 and TRBJ2-3, is ETGVTQSPTHLIKTRGQQVTLRCSSQSGHNTVSWYQQALGQGPQFIFQYYREEENGRGNFPPRFSGLQFPNYSSELNVNALELDDSALYLCAGSGESTDTQYFGPGTRLTVL.

The V gene is TRBV29-1, the J gene TRBJ2-7; TCRdb lists TRBD1, though no DNA is available to test this call. This CDR3 is built from 16 residues. Germline assignment: CDR1 SQVTM and CDR2 ANQGSEA. The CDR3 region is CSASGLGTGSSYEQYF.

The genes are TRBV7-6 and TRBJ2-5; TCRdb proposes TRBD2, but this gene call is untestable without DNA. Germline CDR1 and CDR2: SGHVS and FNYEAQ. This CDR3 comprises 17 residues. The CDR3 region is CASSLAGGGQSQETQYF.

This rearrangement joins TRBV12-3 or TRBV12-4 to TRBJ2-5; TCRdb picks TRBD1, but there is no DNA to check that call. This CDR3 comprises 14 residues. This chain's CDR3 is CASRLALAGETQYF.

This chain links TRBV3-1 with TRBJ2-3; without DNA, the TCRdb call of TRBD2 cannot be checked. Per the germline V gene, CDR1 is LGHDT and CDR2 is YNNKEL (reference sequence). The CDR3 consists of 14 residues. The CDR3 loop is CASSQPPLANTQYF.

The chain combines TRBV7-2 with TRBJ1-5. Germline loops: CDR1 SGHTA, CDR2 FQGNSA. The CDR3 has 12 residues. The CDR3 reads CASSWGTEPQHF. Full variable domain (remainder filled in from reference TRBV7-2 and TRBJ1-5): GAGVSQSPSNKVTEKGKDVELRCDPISGHTALYWYRQSLGQGLEFLIYFQGNSAPDKSGLPSDRFSAERTGGSVSTLTIQRTQQEDSAVYLCASSWGTEPQHFGDGTRLSIL.

The V call is TRBV4-1, the J call TRBJ2-1; TCRdb reports TRBD1, a call that lacks DNA to check it against. This CDR3 comprises 15 residues. Germline values: CDR1 MGHRA, CDR2 YSYEKL. The CDR3 sequence: CASSLGGTTYNEQFF.

V gene TRBV11-2 combines with J gene TRBJ1-1; the D call of TRBD1 rests on TCRdb alone, since no DNA is present to check it. From germline, CDR1 is SGHAT and CDR2 FQNNGV. CDR3 size: 14 residues. CDR3 amino acids: CATSGGGPNTEAFF.